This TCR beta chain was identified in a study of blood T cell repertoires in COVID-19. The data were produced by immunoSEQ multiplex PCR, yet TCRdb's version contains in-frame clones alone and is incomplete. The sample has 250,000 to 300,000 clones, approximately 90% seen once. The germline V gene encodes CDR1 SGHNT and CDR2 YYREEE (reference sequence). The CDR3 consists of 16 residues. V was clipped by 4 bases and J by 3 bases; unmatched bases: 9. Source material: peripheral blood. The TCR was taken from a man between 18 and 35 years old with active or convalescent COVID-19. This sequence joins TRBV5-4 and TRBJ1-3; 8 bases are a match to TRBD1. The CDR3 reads CASSRQGMWVGNTIYF. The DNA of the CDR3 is TGTGCCAGCAGCCGACAGGGGATGTGGGTTGGAAACACCATATATTTT.